The 27 T cell receptor beta chains presented below share a single source sample, sequenced in a study of vaccination and CD4 T cells after COVID-19. No cognate antigen is known for these TCRs. The treatment is: approximately nine-day PBMC culture with coronavirus spike peptide pools or control peptides (ViraFEST assay). Once obtained from cultured CD4+ T cells, the DNA was sequenced using the Oncomine TCR Beta short-read assay. TCRdb reanalysed the PCR reads using MiXCR and keeps one entry per CDR3 protein. The sample has around 8,400 distinct CDR3 sequences; more than 55% are singletons. The sequenced sample was CD4+ T cells from blood, cultured in vitro. The receptor set was obtained from a human donor who had recovered from COVID-19.

This clonotype was counted only a few times. J is TRBJ2-6 and V is TRBV4-1; no definite D call. Germline CDR1 reads MGHRA; CDR2 reads YSYEKL. V was shortened by 0 bases and J by 0 bases, with 9 bases between the two germline ends. This CDR3 spans 17 amino acids. CDR3 in amino acids: CASSQDTQFSGANVLTF. CDR3 in DNA: TGCGCCAGCAGCCAAGATACGCAGTTCTCTGGGGCCAACGTCCTGACTTTC.

The genes are TRBV27 and TRBJ1-4; maybe TRBD1 (5 bases). In germline, CDR1 is MNHEY, CDR2 SMNVEV (reference sequence). This CDR3 contains 13 residues. Trimming shortened V by 2 bases and J by 8 bases, and 9 bases separated the two germline ends. In DNA form, the CDR3 reads TGTGCCAGCAGTTTAAGGGGACGAGAAAAACTGTTTTTT. It specifies CASSLRGREKLFF.

This chain connects TRBV11-2 to TRBJ1-2; 8 bases are a match to TRBD1. The CDR3 is made up of 13 amino acids. Germline V gives CDR1 SGHAT, CDR2 FQNNGV. V lost 1 base and J lost 8; bases outside the gene matches: 3. The CDR3 loop is CASSLGQGAGYTF. As DNA, the CDR3 is TGTGCCAGCAGCTTAGGTCAGGGGGCAGGCTACACCTTC.

The chain recombines TRBV24-1 with TRBJ2-3; D perhaps matches TRBD1 (5 bases). Germline V CDR1 and CDR2: KGHDR, SFDVKD. This CDR3 region has 16 residues. V was pared by 4 bases and J by 2 bases, with 15 bases between. The CDR3 loop is CATSDTDSSSTDTQYF. CDR3 nucleotides: TGTGCCACCAGTGACACCGACAGTTCTTCCACAGATACGCAGTATTTT.

The chain uses TRBV20-1 and TRBJ1-4; D call uncertain. The germline V and J ends were trimmed by 1 base and 5 bases, with 5 bases remaining between them. The CDR3 is made up of 12 amino acids. The V gene's germline CDR1 is DFQATT and CDR2 SNEGSKA (reference sequence). CDR3 nucleotides: TGCAGTGCTAGAGCTGGCAATGAAAAACTGTTTTTT. Protein sequence: CSARAGNEKLFF.

This clonotype is classed as large. The V and J genes are TRBV6-2 or TRBV6-3 and TRBJ2-2; D is perhaps TRBD2 (5 bases). The CDR3 spans 17 residues. Trimming took off 7 bases at V and 2 bases at J, with 20 bases between the two ends. Germline values: CDR1 MNHEY, CDR2 SVGEGT. CDR3 coding DNA: TGTGCCAGCACCGATACCTTGCTAGCCGCCAACACCGGGGAGCTGTTTTTT. This gives the protein CASTDTLLAANTGELFF.

The rearrangement uses TRBV28 and TRBJ2-7, with 11 bases aligning to TRBD2. Germline values: CDR1 MDHEN, CDR2 SYDVKM. This CDR3 is built from 15 residues. V gave up 5 bases and J gave up 5 bases; unmatched junction bases: 8. CDR3 nucleotide sequence: TGTGCCAGCAGTCGCCCGACTAGCGGGATCAACGAGCAGTACTTC. Amino acid sequence: CASSRPTSGINEQYF. Together with reference TRBV28 and TRBJ2-7, the CDR3 gives the full variable domain: DVKVTQSSRYLVKRTGEKVFLECVQDMDHENMFWYRQDPGLGLRLIYFSYDVKMKEKGDIPEGYSVSREKKERFSLILESASTNQTSMYLCASSRPTSGINEQYFGPGTRLTVT.

V usage is TRBV7-9 and J usage is TRBJ2-2; D may match TRBD1 or TRBD2 (6 bases each). The CDR3 contains 15 residues. Per the germline V gene, CDR1 is SEHNR and CDR2 is FQNEAQ (reference sequence). The V end lost 0 bases, the J end lost 6 bases, and 11 bases lay between the germline ends. The CDR3 DNA reads as TGTGCCAGCAGCTTAGCGCCGGGGGCCGCCGGGGAGCTGTTTTTT. This encodes CASSLAPGAAGELFF.

This clonotype was seen a few times. This chain links TRBV20-1 with TRBJ2-2; TRBD1 aligns across 7 bases. Unmatched junction bases numbered 10, after V lost 2 bases and J lost 4 bases. Germline V gene data show CDR1 as DFQATT and CDR2 as SNEGSKA (reference sequence). The CDR3 runs to 16 residues. The CDR3 loop is CSARLDRDRSTGELFF. The CDR3 DNA sequence: TGCAGTGCTAGATTAGACAGGGACCGTTCCACCGGGGAGCTGTTTTTT.

The chain is built from TRBV6-1 and TRBJ1-1, with D perhaps matching TRBD1 (5 bases). The CDR3 runs 14 residues. The ends were cut back, 7 bases at V and 5 bases at J, with 17 bases in the middle. Germline CDR1 reads MNHNS; CDR2 reads SASEGT. The CDR3 region is CASTQTAHRTEAFF. The CDR3 coding sequence is TGTGCCAGCACTCAGACAGCCCATAGGACTGAAGCTTTCTTT.

The rearrangement joins TRBV27 to TRBJ2-1; the match to TRBD1 covers 9 bases. Looked up from germline, CDR1 is MNHEY and CDR2 is SMNVEV (reference sequence). The ends lost 5 bases at V and 5 bases at J; junction bases unmatched: 16. This CDR3 comprises 18 residues. CDR3: CASSQSIPGQGLDNEQFF. CDR3 bases: TGTGCCAGCAGTCAAAGCATCCCGGGACAGGGACTCGACAATGAGCAGTTCTTC.

This rearrangement joins TRBV7-9 to TRBJ1-2; no reliable D call. V was shortened by 3 bases and J by 2 bases, with 16 bases between the two germline ends. The CDR3 loop spans 16 amino acids. The germline CDR1 and CDR2 sequences are SEHNR and FQNEAQ (reference sequence). CDR3 nucleotide sequence: TGTGCCAGCAGCTTCGTGGGCAGGCCCCCCAACTATGGCTACACCTTC. Protein product: CASSFVGRPPNYGYTF.

J is TRBJ1-5 and V is TRBV6-2 or TRBV6-3, with D maybe TRBD1 (5 bases). Deletions cut 0 bases from V and 4 bases from J, with 19 bases between. This CDR3 region has 18 residues. Germline V gene data show CDR1 as MNHEY and CDR2 as SVGEGT. CDR3 DNA: TGTGCCAGCAGTTACTCGACGGGGGATCGGTTTTCGAATCAGCCCCAGCATTTT. Translating it yields CASSYSTGDRFSNQPQHF.

CDR3 DNA: TGTGCCAGCAGTTTAGCTAGGGGGGGCACAGATACGCAGTATTTT. It translates to CASSLARGGTDTQYF. This chain joins TRBV27 and TRBJ2-3, with D tentatively TRBD1 or TRBD2 (6 bases each). The ends were cut back, 2 bases at V and 1 base at J, with 10 bases in the middle. Germline CDR1 and CDR2: MNHEY and SMNVEV (reference sequence). The CDR3 covers 15 residues.

The chain has TRBV11-3 and TRBJ2-5, with D perhaps TRBD2 (5 bases). The CDR3 contains 14 residues. Trimming stripped 7 bases from V and 4 bases from J, with 16 bases between. CDR1 is SGHNT, CDR2 YENEEA, per germline. Written as DNA, the CDR3 is TGTGCCAGCAACACTGACTACGGCGGAGAGACCCAGTACTTC. It is translated as CASNTDYGGETQYF.

The V and J genes are TRBV5-1 and TRBJ2-1; the D is unclear. V dropped 5 bases and J dropped 6 bases, with 6 bases sitting between them. CDR3 size: 11 residues. Per the germline V gene, CDR1 is SGHRS and CDR2 is YFSETQ. The CDR3 protein is CASRLSNEQFF. For the CDR3, the DNA is TGCGCCAGCAGGCTGTCCAATGAGCAGTTCTTC.

The V call is TRBV7-2, the J call TRBJ1-2; the D gene is possibly TRBD1 (6 bases). CDR3 size: 16 residues. Germline V gene sequence: CDR1 SGHTA, CDR2 FQGNSA. Deletions cut 4 bases from V and 0 bases from J, with 15 bases between. CDR3 region: CASSSHQGSANYGYTF. For the CDR3, the DNA is TGTGCCAGCAGCTCACACCAGGGGTCCGCTAACTATGGCTACACCTTC.

The rearrangement joins TRBV2 to TRBJ2-3; D is unresolved. The germline V gene has CDR1 SNHLY and CDR2 FYNNEI. The CDR3 has 11 amino acids. Between the trimmed V and J ends, which lost 5 bases and 6 bases, there was a span of 6 bases. Here the CDR3 DNA reads TGTGCCAGCAGTCCCAGGGATACGCAGTATTTT. As protein: CASSPRDTQYF. Full variable domain (remainder filled in from reference TRBV2 and TRBJ2-3): EPEVTQTPSHQVTQMGQEVILRCVPISNHLYFYWYRQILGQKVEFLVSFYNNEISEKSEIFDDQFSVERPDGSNFTLKIRSTKLEDSAMYFCASSPRDTQYFGPGTRLTVL.

This clonotype appeared a few times. The rearrangement uses TRBV6-5 and TRBJ1-6; unclear D gene. Germline V lookup: CDR1 MNHEY, CDR2 SVGAGI. V gave up 0 bases and J gave up 15 bases, with 15 bases separating them. The CDR3 has 14 residues. CDR3 loop: CASSYSTDTLHLHF. CDR3 coding DNA: TGTGCCAGCAGTTACTCGACTGACACGCTTCACCTCCACTTT.

This sequence joins TRBV3-1 and TRBJ2-7; 15 bases line up with TRBD2. CDR3 length equals 17 residues. Germline assignment: CDR1 LGHDT and CDR2 YNNKEL (reference sequence). V dropped 4 bases and J dropped 6; count of bases not matched to a gene: 10. DNA for the CDR3: TGTGCCAGCAGCCCCGGGACTAGCGGGGGGCGGTATAGCGAGCAGTACTTC. This translates into CASSPGTSGGRYSEQYF.

The chain uses TRBV19 and TRBJ2-5; 13 bases match TRBD2. V trimming: 3 bases; J trimming: 2 bases; junction bases outside the gene matches: 9. The CDR3 contains 18 residues. Germline assignment: CDR1 LNHDA and CDR2 SQIVND (reference sequence). CDR3 sequence: CASSILRLAGGGQETQYF. CDR3 nucleotide sequence: TGTGCCAGTAGTATCTTGAGACTAGCGGGGGGAGGTCAAGAGACCCAGTACTTC.

This chain connects TRBV30 to TRBJ1-2, with D hard to call. CDR1 is GTSNPN, CDR2 SVGIG, per germline (reference sequence). Deletions cut 1 base from V and 6 bases from J, with 15 bases between. The CDR3 is made up of 14 amino acids. The CDR3 region has the DNA TGTGCCTGGAGTGCCGCTACCTTCAGGAATGGCTACACCTTC. Amino acids: CAWSAATFRNGYTF.

This clonotype appeared a few times. The rearrangement uses TRBV20-1 and TRBJ2-5, with 10 bases aligning to TRBD2. J was trimmed by 1 base and V by 3 bases; bases with no gene match: 5. The CDR3 is 15 residues long. Germline values: CDR1 DFQATT, CDR2 SNEGSKA (reference sequence). CDR3 sequence reads: CSARPGLAIQETQYF. The CDR3 coding sequence is TGCAGTGCTAGGCCGGGACTAGCGATCCAAGAGACCCAGTACTTC.

This chain links TRBV5-4 with TRBJ2-2; D may correspond to TRBD1 or TRBD2 (5 bases each). Deletions cut 4 bases from V and 2 bases from J, with 12 bases between. This CDR3 has 15 residues. Germline-derived CDR1 and CDR2 are SGHNT and YYREEE (reference sequence). This chain's CDR3 is CASSQGRANTGELFF. The CDR3 DNA sequence: TGTGCCAGCAGCCAGGGACGGGCAAACACCGGGGAGCTGTTTTTT.

The V and J genes are TRBV7-8 and TRBJ2-1, with a possible D match to TRBD1 (5 bases). The V gene's germline CDR1 is SGHVS and CDR2 FQNEAQ. This CDR3 is built from 17 residues. The V end lost 5 bases, the J end lost 4 bases, and 21 bases lay between the germline ends. The CDR3: CASSPDRLSTSYNEQFF. CDR3 nucleotide sequence: TGTGCCAGCAGCCCTGACAGACTTTCGACCTCATACAATGAGCAGTTCTTC.

The sample holds a few counts of this clonotype. The chain employs TRBV2 and TRBJ1-2; 9 nucleotides align to TRBD1. Germline V lookup: CDR1 SNHLY, CDR2 FYNNEI. The V gene end was trimmed by 3 bases and the J gene end by 3 bases; junction bases not matched to a gene: 5. CDR3 length: 15 amino acids. CDR3 nucleotide sequence: TGTGCCAGCAGTGAGGGACAGGGAAAATACTATGGCTACACCTTC. Translation gives CASSEGQGKYYGYTF.

This rearrangement joins TRBV24-1 to TRBJ2-3; D is unresolved. V was cut by 3 bases and J by 0 bases, with 9 bases left in between. The CDR3 sequence is 15 residues long. The germline gives CDR1 KGHDR, CDR2 SFDVKD. The DNA for the CDR3 is TGTGCCACCAGTGATCGGCAGGCTAGCACAGATACGCAGTATTTT. The encoded protein is CATSDRQASTDTQYF.